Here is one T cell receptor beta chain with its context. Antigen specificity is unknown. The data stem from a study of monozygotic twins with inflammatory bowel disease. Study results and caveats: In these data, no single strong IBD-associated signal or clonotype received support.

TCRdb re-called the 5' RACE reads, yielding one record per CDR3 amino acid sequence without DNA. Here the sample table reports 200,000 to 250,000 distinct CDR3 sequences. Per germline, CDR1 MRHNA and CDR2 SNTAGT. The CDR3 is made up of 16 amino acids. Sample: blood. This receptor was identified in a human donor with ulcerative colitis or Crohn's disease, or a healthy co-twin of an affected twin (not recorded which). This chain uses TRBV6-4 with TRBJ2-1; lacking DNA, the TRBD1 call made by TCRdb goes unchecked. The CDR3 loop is CASSDWAGADYNEQFF.